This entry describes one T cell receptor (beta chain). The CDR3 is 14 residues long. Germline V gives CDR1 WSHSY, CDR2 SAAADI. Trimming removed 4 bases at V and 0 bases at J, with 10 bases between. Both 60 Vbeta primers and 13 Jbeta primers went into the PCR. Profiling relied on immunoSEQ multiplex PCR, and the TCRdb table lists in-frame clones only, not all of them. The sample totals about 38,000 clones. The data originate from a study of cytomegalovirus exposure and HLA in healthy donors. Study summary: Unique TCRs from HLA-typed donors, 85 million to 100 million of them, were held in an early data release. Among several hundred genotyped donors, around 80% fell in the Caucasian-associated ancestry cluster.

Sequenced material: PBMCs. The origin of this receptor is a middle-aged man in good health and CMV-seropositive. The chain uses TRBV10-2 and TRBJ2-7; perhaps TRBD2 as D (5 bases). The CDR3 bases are TGCGCCAGCAGTGGGACGGCGGGCTCCTACGAGCAGTACTTC. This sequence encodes CASSGTAGSYEQYF.